The subject of this entry is one T cell receptor (beta chain). The PCR was carried out with 60 Vbeta primers and 13 Jbeta primers. In the original analysis: Approximately 86 million unique TCR beta chains, 9 million to 12 million shared, were counted in a later analysis. Here immunoSEQ multiplex PCR was the method, and the copy in TCRdb shows in-frame clones only, minus some. V and J calls and clone size follow that table, whereas D and trimming were derived from the DNA. The profile shows roughly 180,000 clones, approximately 83% of them singletons. The source of the sample is a study of cytomegalovirus exposure and HLA in healthy donors. With 1 base clipped from V and 3 bases from J, the junction kept 9 bases outside the gene matches. CDR3 length: 17 residues. Germline CDR1 reads MNHNS; CDR2 reads SASEGT.

Sequencing input: PBMCs. This chain uses TRBV6-1 with TRBJ2-5, with TRBD1 matching over 9 bases. This TCR was recovered from a man younger than 30 in good health and CMV-seropositive. CDR3 nucleotide sequence: TGTGCCAGCAGTGAAGAAGGACTTACAGGGGGCAAAGAGACCCAGTACTTC. Its protein is CASSEEGLTGGKETQYF.